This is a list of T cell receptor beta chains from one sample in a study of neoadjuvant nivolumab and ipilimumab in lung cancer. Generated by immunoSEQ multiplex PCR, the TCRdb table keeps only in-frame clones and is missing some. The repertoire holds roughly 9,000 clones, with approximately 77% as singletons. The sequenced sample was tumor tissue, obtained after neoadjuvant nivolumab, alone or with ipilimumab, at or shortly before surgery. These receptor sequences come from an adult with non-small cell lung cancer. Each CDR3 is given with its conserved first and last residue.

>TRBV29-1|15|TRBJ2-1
CSVGIARSQYNEQFF
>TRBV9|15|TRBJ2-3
CASSTRQGVPDTQYF
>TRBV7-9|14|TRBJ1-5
CASSPQGSGEPQHF
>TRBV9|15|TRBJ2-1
CASSVEQSSYNEQFF
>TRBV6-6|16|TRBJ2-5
CASSYGQQGLQETQYF
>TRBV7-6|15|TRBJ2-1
CASSDEAPSYNEQFF
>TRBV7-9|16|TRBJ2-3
CASSLYPGPYTDTQYF
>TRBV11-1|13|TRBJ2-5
CASSLATEETQYF
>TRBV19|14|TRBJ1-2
CASSRRGAGNGYTF
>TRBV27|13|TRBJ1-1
CASRFVGDTEAFF
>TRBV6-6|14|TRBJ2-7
CASSYWDRAYEQYF
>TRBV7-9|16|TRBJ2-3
CASSGGDSLSTDTQYF
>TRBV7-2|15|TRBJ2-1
CASSLEAGAYNEQFF
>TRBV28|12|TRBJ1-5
CASSLTSGSQHF
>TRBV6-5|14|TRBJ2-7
CASSFRDRDHEQYF
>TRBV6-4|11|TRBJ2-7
CASSVLYEQYF
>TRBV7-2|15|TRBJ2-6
CASSRRGPGANVLTF
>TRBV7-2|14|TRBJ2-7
CASSMGLASYEQYF
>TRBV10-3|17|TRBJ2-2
CAITTTSGRANTGELFF
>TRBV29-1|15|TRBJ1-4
CSCRQGSDLGEKLFF
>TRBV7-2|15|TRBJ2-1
CASSTRGPQANEQFF
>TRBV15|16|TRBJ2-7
CATSRDYGQSSYEQYF
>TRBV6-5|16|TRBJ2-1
CASSYLAGGAFNEQFF
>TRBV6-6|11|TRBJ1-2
CASSPGNGYTF
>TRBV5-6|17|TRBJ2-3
CASSLGVGGRGTDTQYF
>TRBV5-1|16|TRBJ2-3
CASSPIGQGNTDTQYF
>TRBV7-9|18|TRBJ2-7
CASSLGGLGLRLSYEQYF
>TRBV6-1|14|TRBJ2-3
CASNVGGSTDTQYF
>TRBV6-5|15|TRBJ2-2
CASSYWTGNTGELFF
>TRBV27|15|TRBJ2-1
CASSSDTSGGDEQFF
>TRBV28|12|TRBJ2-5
CASSRSQETQYF
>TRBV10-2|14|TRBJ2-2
CASSALSYTGELFF
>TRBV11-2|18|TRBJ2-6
CASSLVDPWEAGANVLTF
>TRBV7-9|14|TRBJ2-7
CASSLMGDSGEQYF
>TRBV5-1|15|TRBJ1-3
CASSSGGQSGNTIYF
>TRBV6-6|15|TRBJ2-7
CASSYFRTRTYEQYF
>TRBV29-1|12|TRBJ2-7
CSARAGLYEQYF
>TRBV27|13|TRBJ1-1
CASSLYGGTEAFF
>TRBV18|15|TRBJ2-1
CASSPQGSSYNEQFF
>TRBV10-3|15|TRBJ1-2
CAISETEPGSYGYTF
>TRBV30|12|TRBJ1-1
CAWSPQVTEAFF
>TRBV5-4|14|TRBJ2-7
CASSLAGTGVEQYF
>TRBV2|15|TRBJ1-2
CASSKGTGDIYGYTF
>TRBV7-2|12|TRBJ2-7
CASSMTRFEQYF
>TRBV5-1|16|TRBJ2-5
CASSSGQGQVKETQYF
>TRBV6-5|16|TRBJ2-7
CASSYSGTSGSYEQYF
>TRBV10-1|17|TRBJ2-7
CASSESRGTSDSYEQYF
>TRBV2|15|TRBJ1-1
CASSEAGQGIAEAFF
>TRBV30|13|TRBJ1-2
CAWSVFPLSGYTF
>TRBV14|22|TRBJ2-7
CASSQKWDSAGYRPAGSYEQYF
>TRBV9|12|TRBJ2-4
CASSVDGNIQYF
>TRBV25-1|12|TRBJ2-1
CASTQDHNEQFF